A selection of T cell receptor beta chains follows, all from one sample in a study of T cell responses to AZD1222 COVID-19 vaccine. Measured with immunoSEQ multiplex PCR; TCRdb has only the in-frame clones, and not every one. Altogether some 150,000 clones are present, under 95% being singletons, with the ten largest covering 5%. Sample: peripheral blood, taken on day 0 of AZD1222 vaccination. These receptors originate from an adult in good health. The conserved cysteine and the conserved F or W are not part of the CDR3 here. Clone size is given for some rows only: seen once, a few or many times, or a class if the clone is expanded.

cdr3_length clone_size j_call v_call cdr3_aa
15 few TRBJ1-5 TRBV6-6 ASSRSFRGQSNQPQH
12 NA TRBJ2-3 TRBV5-6 ASRVDRLTDTQY
11 NA TRBJ2-3 TRBV9 ASSVAGGDTQY
11 NA TRBJ1-1 TRBV18 ASSPRENTEAF
12 NA TRBJ1-1 TRBV19 ASSIGGTSTEAF
11 NA TRBJ1-1 TRBV5-4 ASSLSRATEAF
13 NA TRBJ2-1 TRBV5-1 ASTLRGSSYNEQF
15 few TRBJ2-1 TRBV19 ASIPNARRGGYNEQF
10 NA TRBJ1-5 TRBV6-5 ASSPVGQPQH
14 NA TRBJ2-5 TRBV5-1 ASSTGLAGIGETQY
16 few TRBJ1-4 TRBV28 ASSLTGTGGSPNEKLF
10 NA TRBJ1-1 TRBV2 ASSEVGTEAF
12 NA TRBJ2-7 TRBV11-2 ASSAVPGTYEQY
13 NA TRBJ2-7 TRBV28 ASSLSWQAGYEQY